Given below is one T cell receptor (beta chain) in context. Its antigen is still unknown. No per-base quality is available; no much larger clone lies one base away. Receptors were amplified or captured by the immunoSEQ multiplex PCR assay. As stored in TCRdb, this immuneACCESS dataset retains in-frame rearrangements with V and J assigned. A fraction of the clones does not appear; measured against another copy, unresolved V genes explain less than half of the discrepancy, and the remainder lacks a known reason. This sample has 40,000 or so clones in its table, and about 75% of those were observed once. The top ten constitute just over 9.5% of the sample. This entry belongs to a study of radiotherapy plus CTLA-4 blockade in lung cancer (dated by TCRdb to the late 2010s). In terms of the full investigation: Among enrolled patients, 15% to 20% had an objective response and roughly 31% reached disease control. What the work shows at the level of the full study, not this receptor alone: The strongest predictors of response, as reported, were early dynamic changes in blood T cell clones along with a rise in serum interferon-beta after radiation. After treatment with radiotherapy and ipilimumab, TCR clones that originated in tumors expanded in peripheral blood.

In this study, focal radiation therapy paired with CTLA-4 blockade (ipilimumab) was tested in patients who had chemo-refractory metastatic non-small-cell lung cancer. Spanning cysteine to phenylalanine, the CDR3 consists of 15 amino acids. Only the CDR3 portion is preserved as DNA: 45 bases, with reading frame beginning at the first base. Unmatched junction bases come to 9, with V trimmed by 0 bases and J by 8 bases. The germline V gene (reference sequence) provides CDR1 GTSNPN and CDR2 SVGIG. This receptor was obtained from a human donor with non-small cell lung cancer who had stable disease on radiotherapy plus ipilimumab. The rearrangement joined TRBV30 to TRBJ2-1; a stretch of 8 junction bases matches TRBD2. The sample here was peripheral blood, taken from a patient treated with radiotherapy plus ipilimumab. Here is the DNA: TGTGCCTGGAGTGTCCCACCGGGACTAGAGGATGAGCAGTTCTTC. It specifies CAWSVPPGLEDEQFF.